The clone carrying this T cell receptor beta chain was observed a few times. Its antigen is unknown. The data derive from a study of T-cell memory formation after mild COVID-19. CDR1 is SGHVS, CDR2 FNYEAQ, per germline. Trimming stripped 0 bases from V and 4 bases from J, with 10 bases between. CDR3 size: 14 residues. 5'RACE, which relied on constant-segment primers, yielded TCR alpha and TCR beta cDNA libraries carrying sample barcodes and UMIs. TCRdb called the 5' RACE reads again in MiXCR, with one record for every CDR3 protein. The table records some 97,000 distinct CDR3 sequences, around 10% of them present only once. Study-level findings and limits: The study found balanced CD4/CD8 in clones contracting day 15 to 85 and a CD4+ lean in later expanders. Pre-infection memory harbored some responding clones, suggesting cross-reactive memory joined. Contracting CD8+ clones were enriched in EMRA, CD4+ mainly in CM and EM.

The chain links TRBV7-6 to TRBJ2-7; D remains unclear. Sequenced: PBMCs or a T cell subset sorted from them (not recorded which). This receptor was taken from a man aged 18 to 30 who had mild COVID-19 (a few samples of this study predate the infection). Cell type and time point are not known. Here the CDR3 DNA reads TGTGCCAGCAGCTTAGCCTCGGACGGTTACGAGCAGTACTTC. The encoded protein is CASSLASDGYEQYF. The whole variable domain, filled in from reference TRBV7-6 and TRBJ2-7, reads GAGVSQSPRYKVTKRGQDVALRCDPISGHVSLYWYRQALGQGPEFLTYFNYEAQQDKSGLPNDRFSAERPEGSISTLTIQRTEQRDSAMYRCASSLASDGYEQYFGPGTRLTVT.